This T cell receptor (beta chain) came from a study of blood T cell repertoires in COVID-19. As for this clone: This sample also contains other DNA sequences that code for the same CDR3.

Sequenced by immunoSEQ multiplex PCR; TCRdb stores in-frame clones only, minus some. The sample has over 450,000 clones, 89% seen once. The length of the CDR3 is 16 residues. From germline, CDR1 is SGHDN and CDR2 FVKESK. V shed 3 bases and J 2 bases; nucleotides not matched to a gene: 5. The sequencing input was peripheral blood. The sequence came from a man younger than 35 with COVID-19, enrolled during active disease. The chain uses TRBV14 and TRBJ2-1; 9 nucleotides line up with TRBD2. The CDR3 region has the DNA TGTGCCAGCAGCCATTTGGCGGGAGGGCCCTACAATGAGCAGTTCTTC. It is translated as CASSHLAGGPYNEQFF.